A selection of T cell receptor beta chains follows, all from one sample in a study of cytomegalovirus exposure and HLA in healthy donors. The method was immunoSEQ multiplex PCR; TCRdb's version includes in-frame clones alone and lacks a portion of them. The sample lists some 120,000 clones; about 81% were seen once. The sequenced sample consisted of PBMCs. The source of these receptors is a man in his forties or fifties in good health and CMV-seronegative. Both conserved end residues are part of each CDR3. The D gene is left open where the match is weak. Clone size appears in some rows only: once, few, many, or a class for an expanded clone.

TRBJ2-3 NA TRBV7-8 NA CASSLDRDIDTQYF TGTGCCAGCAGCTTAGACAGGGATATAGATACGCAGTATTTT
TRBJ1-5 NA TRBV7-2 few CASSFPGWNQPQHF TGTGCCAGCAGCTTTCCCGGTTGGAATCAGCCCCAGCATTTT
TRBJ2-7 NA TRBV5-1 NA CASSPNLGNEQYF TGCGCCAGCAGCCCCAATCTCGGGAACGAGCAGTACTTC
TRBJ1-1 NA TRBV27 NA CASSSRGSVNTEAFF TGTGCCAGCAGTTCCAGAGGCTCCGTGAACACTGAAGCTTTCTTT
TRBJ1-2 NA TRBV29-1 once CSVEAGAAGYTF TGCAGCGTTGAAGCTGGGGCAGCCGGCTACACCTTC
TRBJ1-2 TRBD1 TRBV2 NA CASKGQGANYGYTF TGTGCCAGCAAAGGACAGGGAGCTAACTATGGCTACACCTTC
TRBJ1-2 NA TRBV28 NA CASSLEVANYGYTF TGTGCCAGCAGTTTAGAGGTTGCTAACTATGGCTACACCTTC
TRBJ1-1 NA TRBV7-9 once CASSSQGTTEAFF TGTGCCAGCAGCTCACAGGGTACGACTGAAGCTTTCTTT
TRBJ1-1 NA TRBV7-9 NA CSSPTVAFF TGTTCCAGCCCCACAGTCGCTTTCTTT
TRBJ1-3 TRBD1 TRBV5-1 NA CASSPDRGDTIYF TGCGCCAGCAGCCCCGACAGGGGCGACACCATATATTTT
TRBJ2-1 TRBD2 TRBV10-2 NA CASSHLAGASYNEQFF TGCGCCAGCAGTCACCTAGCGGGGGCCTCCTACAATGAGCAGTTCTTC
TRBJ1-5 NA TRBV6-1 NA CASRLRQGSQPQHF TGTGCCAGCAGGCTACGGCAGGGTAGTCAGCCCCAGCATTTT
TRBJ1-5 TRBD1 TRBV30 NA CAWSRQGSNQPQHF TGTGCCTGGAGTAGACAGGGATCCAATCAGCCCCAGCATTTT
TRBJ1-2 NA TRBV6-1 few CASSEQGQGWEKGYGYTF TGTGCCAGCAGTGAACAGGGGCAGGGGTGGGAGAAGGGCTATGGCTACACCTTC
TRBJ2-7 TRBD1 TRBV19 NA CASSPRTGNYEQYF TGTGCCAGTAGTCCGCGGACAGGTAACTACGAGCAGTACTTC
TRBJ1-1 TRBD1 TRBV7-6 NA CASSLQGATIMNTEAFF TGTGCCAGCAGTTTACAGGGGGCGACTATCATGAACACTGAAGCTTTCTTT
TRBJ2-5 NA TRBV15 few CATSREGRQKETQYF TGTGCCACCAGCAGAGAGGGAAGACAGAAAGAGACCCAGTACTTC
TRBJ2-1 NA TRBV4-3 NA CASSQVGSGGRNEQFF TGCGCCAGCAGCCAAGTTGGTTCCGGGGGGCGGAATGAGCAGTTCTTC
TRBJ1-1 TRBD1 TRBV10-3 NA CAIRIQGAVNTEAFF TGTGCCATCAGGATACAGGGGGCAGTGAACACTGAAGCTTTCTTT
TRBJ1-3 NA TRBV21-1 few CASSKGGGGGPSGNTIYF TGTGCCAGCAGCAAAGGGGGCGGCGGGGGACCCTCTGGAAACACCATATATTTT
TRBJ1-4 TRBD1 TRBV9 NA CASSERQGAGEKLFF TGTGCCAGCAGCGAGCGACAGGGGGCCGGGGAAAAACTGTTTTTT
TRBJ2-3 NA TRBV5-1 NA CASSKTGQPTMDTQYF TGCGCCAGCAGCAAGACCGGACAGCCTACCATGGATACGCAGTATTTT
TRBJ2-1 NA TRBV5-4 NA CASSPGWVIAYNEQFF TGTGCCAGCAGCCCAGGGTGGGTGATCGCCTACAATGAGCAGTTCTTC
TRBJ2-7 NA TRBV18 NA CASSPGGGEQYF TGTGCCAGCTCACCAGGGGGCGGCGAGCAGTACTTC
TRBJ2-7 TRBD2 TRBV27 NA CASSILANTYEQYF TGTGCCAGCAGTATACTAGCGAACACCTACGAGCAGTACTTC
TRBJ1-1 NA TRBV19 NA CASSITAAGMNTEAFF TGTGCCAGTAGTATTACGGCGGCAGGGATGAACACTGAAGCTTTCTTT
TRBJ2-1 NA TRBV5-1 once CASSLVGGNEQFF TGCGCCAGCAGCTTGGTCGGGGGCAATGAGCAGTTCTTC
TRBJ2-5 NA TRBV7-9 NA CASSPQTGQETQYF TGTGCCAGCAGCCCCCAGACAGGTCAAGAGACCCAGTACTTC
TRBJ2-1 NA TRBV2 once CASDLSYNEQFF TGTGCCAGTGATCTATCCTACAATGAGCAGTTCTTC
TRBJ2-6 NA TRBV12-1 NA CASSPTRDSSGANVLTF TGTGCCAGCAGCCCAACCCGGGACAGCTCTGGGGCCAACGTCCTGACTTTC
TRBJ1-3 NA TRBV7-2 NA CASSSRGGGQGGNTIYF TGTGCCAGCAGCTCAAGGGGCGGGGGGCAGGGTGGAAACACCATATATTTT
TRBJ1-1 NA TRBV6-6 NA CASSYSLNTEAFF TGTGCCAGCAGTTACAGCCTGAACACTGAAGCTTTCTTT
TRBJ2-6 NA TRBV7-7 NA CASSPTGVGANGLTF TGTGCTAGCAGCCCGACGGGGGTTGGGGCCAACGGCCTGACTTTC
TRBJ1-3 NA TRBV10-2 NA CASREQGSGNTIYF TGCGCCAGCAGGGAACAGGGTTCTGGAAACACCATATATTTT
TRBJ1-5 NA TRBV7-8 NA CVSSLAASGGQPQHF TGTGTCAGCAGCTTAGCGGCGTCAGGAGGTCAGCCCCAGCATTTT
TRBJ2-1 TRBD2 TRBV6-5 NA CASRVAGWVSNEQFF TGTGCCAGCAGAGTAGCGGGATGGGTTAGCAATGAGCAGTTCTTC
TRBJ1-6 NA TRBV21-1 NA CASRKGTGNSPLHF TGTGCCAGCAGGAAGGGGACAGGGAATTCACCCCTCCACTTT
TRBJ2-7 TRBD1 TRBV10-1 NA CASSEWDRPEQYF TGCGCCAGCAGTGAGTGGGACAGGCCCGAGCAGTACTTC
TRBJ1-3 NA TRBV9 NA CASSVEVGGWGNTIYF TGTGCCAGCAGCGTAGAGGTCGGCGGGTGGGGAAACACCATATATTTT
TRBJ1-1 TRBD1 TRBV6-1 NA CASTLQGKNTEAFF TGTGCCAGCACCTTACAGGGGAAGAACACTGAAGCTTTCTTT
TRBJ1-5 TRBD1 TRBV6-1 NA CASRSGQGGQPQHF TGTGCCAGCAGATCTGGACAGGGCGGCCAGCCCCAGCATTTT
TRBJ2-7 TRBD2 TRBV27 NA CASSSGGGGNEQYF TGTGCCAGCAGTTCCGGGGGCGGGGGGAACGAGCAGTACTTC
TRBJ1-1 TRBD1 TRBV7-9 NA CASSSGQGHAFF TGTGCCAGCAGCTCGGGACAGGGGCATGCTTTCTTT
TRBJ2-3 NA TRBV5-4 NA CASSAATGSTDTQYF TGTGCCAGCAGCGCAGCGACAGGCAGCACAGATACGCAGTATTTT
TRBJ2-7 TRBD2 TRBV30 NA CAWIGGRAGEQYF TGTGCCTGGATCGGTGGGAGGGCCGGCGAGCAGTACTTC
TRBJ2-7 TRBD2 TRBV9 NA CASSEGLAGYEQYF TGTGCCAGCAGTGAGGGACTAGCGGGGTACGAGCAGTACTTC
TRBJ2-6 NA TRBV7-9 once CASSLWDFGANGLTF TGTGCCAGCAGCTTATGGGATTTTGGGGCCAACGGCCTGACTTTC
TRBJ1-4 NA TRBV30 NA CAWRNSEKLFF TGTGCCTGGAGGAACAGTGAAAAACTGTTTTTT
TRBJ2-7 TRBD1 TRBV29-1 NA CSVEGDSGTAPYEQYF TGCAGCGTTGAAGGAGATTCCGGGACAGCGCCCTACGAGCAGTACTTC
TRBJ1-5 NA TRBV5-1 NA CASSLEGVSNQPQHF TGCGCCAGCAGCTTGGAAGGGGTTAGCAATCAGCCCCAGCATTTT
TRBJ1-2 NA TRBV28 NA CASSLTDYGYTF TGTGCCAGCAGTTTAACGGACTATGGCTACACCTTC
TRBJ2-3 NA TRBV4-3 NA CASSQDFFSGLTPDTQYF TGCGCCAGCAGCCAAGATTTTTTTTCGGGACTCACCCCAGATACGCAGTATTTT
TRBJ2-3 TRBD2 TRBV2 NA CASSPGLAGTDTQYF TGTGCCAGCAGTCCGGGACTAGCAGGCACAGATACGCAGTATTTT
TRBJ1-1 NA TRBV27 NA CASSPKPPGFGAFF TGTGCCAGCAGCCCTAAGCCTCCGGGATTCGGTGCTTTCTTT